This entry concerns a single T cell receptor beta chain. Antigen unknown. Germline CDR1 MDHEN, CDR2 SYDVKM. The junction had 13 bases not matched to a gene; V was cut back by 6 bases and J by 0 bases. CDR3 length equals 17 residues. This specimen belongs to a study of T cells in tumors after PD-1 blockade. Study details: Each patient got pembrolizumab 200 mg every 3 weeks or cemiplimab 350 mg every 2 weeks. Some patients also took daily vismodegib 150 mg during anti-PD-1 treatment.

Produced via immunoSEQ multiplex PCR; TCRdb's table is partial and in-frame only. The table lists over 10,000 clones, approximately 57% of them singletons. The study's findings and limits: Expanded exhausted CD8+ clones after therapy were mostly novel clonotypes. Clonal replacement appeared only between pre- and post-treatment samples.

The receptor's source is a human donor with basal cell carcinoma. The chain links TRBV28 to TRBJ1-1; TRBD1 agrees at 7 bases. The input for sequencing was tumor tissue, taken before anti-PD-1 treatment. In DNA, the CDR3 is TGTGCCAGCAGGGGGAGACAGGGTCAAGGTTTGAACACTGAAGCTTTCTTT. It is translated as CASRGRQGQGLNTEAFF.